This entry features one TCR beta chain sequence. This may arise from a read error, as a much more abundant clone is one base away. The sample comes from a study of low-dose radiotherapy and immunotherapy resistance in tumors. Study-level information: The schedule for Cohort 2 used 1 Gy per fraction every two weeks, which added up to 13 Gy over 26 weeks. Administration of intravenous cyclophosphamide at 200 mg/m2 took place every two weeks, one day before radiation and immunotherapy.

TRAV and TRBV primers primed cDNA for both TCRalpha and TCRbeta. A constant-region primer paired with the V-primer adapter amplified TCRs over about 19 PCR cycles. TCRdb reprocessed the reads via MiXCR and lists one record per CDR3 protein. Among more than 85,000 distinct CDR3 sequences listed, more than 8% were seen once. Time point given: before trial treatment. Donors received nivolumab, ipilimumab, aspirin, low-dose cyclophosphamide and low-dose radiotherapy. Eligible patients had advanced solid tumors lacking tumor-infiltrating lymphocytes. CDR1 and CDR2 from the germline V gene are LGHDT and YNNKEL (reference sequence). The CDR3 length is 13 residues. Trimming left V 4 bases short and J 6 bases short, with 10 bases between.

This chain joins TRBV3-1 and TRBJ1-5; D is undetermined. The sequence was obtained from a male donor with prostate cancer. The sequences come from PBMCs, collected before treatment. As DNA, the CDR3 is TGTGCCAGCAGCCCCTCCGTGGGTCAGCCCCAGCATTTT. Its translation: CASSPSVGQPQHF.